These T cell receptor beta chains were read from a single sample in a study of control samples from healthy donors and cancer patients. Measured with immunoSEQ multiplex PCR; TCRdb has only the in-frame clones, and not every one. The data contain about 100,000 clones, roughly four fifths of them singletons. The sequenced sample was blood. These TCRs come from a man aged 18 to 29 in good health. The CDR3 runs from the conserved cysteine through the conserved F or W. D genes are given only for firm matches. Size is omitted from some rows. Given values are once, few, many or a class for expanded clones.

>TRBV27|TRBD2|TRBJ2-5|.
CASSFGTSGAVQYF
TGTGCCAGCAGTTTCGGGACTAGCGGGGCGGTTCAGTACTTC
>TRBV28|.|TRBJ2-6|.
CASSLTGNSGANVLTF
TGTGCCAGCAGTCTCACAGGAAACTCTGGGGCTAACGTCCTGACTTTC
>TRBV9|.|TRBJ2-1|once
CASSVGSDRGTIYNEQFF
TGTGCCAGCAGCGTAGGGTCGGACCGGGGAACTATCTACAATGAGCAGTTCTTC
>TRBV5-5|.|TRBJ1-2|once
CASSTPTGAVDGYTF
TGTGCCAGCAGCACCCCGACTGGGGCAGTTGATGGCTACACCTTC
>TRBV10-2|.|TRBJ1-6|.
CASSESVKNSPLHF
TGCGCCAGCAGTGAGTCGGTCAAGAATTCACCCCTCCACTTT
>TRBV7-2|.|TRBJ2-5|.
CASLYLETQYF
TGTGCCAGCCTTTACCTAGAGACCCAGTACTTC
>TRBV6-4|TRBD2|TRBJ2-1|.
CASSQTGTSGYNEQFF
TGTGCCAGCAGTCAAACCGGGACTAGCGGCTACAATGAGCAGTTCTTC
>TRBV24-1|.|TRBJ1-2|.
CATSGAGQGYGYTF
TGTGCCACCAGTGGCGCCGGGCAGGGCTATGGCTACACCTTC
>TRBV6-5|.|TRBJ1-2|.
CASSLGASFYGYTF
TGTGCCAGCAGTCTCGGGGCATCTTTTTATGGCTACACCTTC
>TRBV7-9|TRBD1|TRBJ1-1|.
CASRDRETEAFF
TGTGCCAGCAGGGACAGGGAGACTGAAGCTTTCTTT
>TRBV28|.|TRBJ2-7|.
CASSFLRGLPYEQYF
TGTGCCAGCAGTTTCCTGCGAGGGCTGCCCTACGAGCAGTACTTC
>TRBV7-9|TRBD1|TRBJ2-5|.
CASSQGQGSGFTIQETQYF
TGTGCCAGCAGCCAGGGACAGGGATCGGGATTTACAATCCAAGAGACCCAGTACTTC
>TRBV3-1/TRBV3-2|.|TRBJ1-3|.
CASRDRSSGNTIYF
TGTGCCAGCAGGGACCGCTCCTCTGGAAACACCATATATTTT
>TRBV2|.|TRBJ1-2|.
CASKRGGNYGYTF
TGTGCCAGCAAGAGGGGTGGGAACTATGGCTACACCTTC
>TRBV28|.|TRBJ2-7|.
CASSPLLSYEQYF
TGTGCCAGCAGTCCGTTACTATCCTACGAGCAGTACTTC
>TRBV11-1|TRBD1|TRBJ2-7|.
CASSSTGGIVNEQYF
TGTGCCAGCAGCTCTACAGGGGGCATAGTCAACGAGCAGTACTTC
>TRBV3-1/TRBV3-2|TRBD2|TRBJ2-7|.
CASSQGGGVAGGSYEQYF
TGTGCCAGCAGCCAAGGAGGAGGAGTAGCGGGGGGCTCCTACGAGCAGTACTTC
>TRBV7-6|TRBD2|TRBJ2-7|.
CASSSAGREKGEQYF
TGTGCCAGCAGCTCCGCCGGGAGGGAAAAAGGGGAGCAGTACTTC
>TRBV11-2|.|TRBJ2-7|.
CASIETGGRWIEQYF
TGTGCCAGCATCGAAACGGGGGGCCGGTGGATCGAGCAGTACTTC
>TRBV25-1|.|TRBJ2-5|.
CASSEHWGAQETQYF
TGTGCCAGCAGTGAACACTGGGGCGCGCAAGAGACCCAGTACTTC
>TRBV9|.|TRBJ1-1|.
CASSVGSGGNTEAFF
TGTGCCAGCAGCGTAGGTTCAGGTGGGAACACTGAAGCTTTCTTT
>TRBV25-1|TRBD1|TRBJ2-4|few
CASSEDRGNIQYF
TGTGCCAGCAGTGAGGACAGGGGGAACATTCAGTACTTC
>TRBV6-2/TRBV6-3|.|TRBJ2-5|.
CASSYAYLQETQYF
TGTGCCAGCAGTTACGCATACCTACAAGAGACCCAGTACTTC
>TRBV15|TRBD1|TRBJ1-4|.
CATSRTGRITNEKLFF
TGTGCCACCAGCAGGACAGGGAGGATAACTAATGAAAAACTGTTTTTT